The text below deals with one TCR beta chain. Its antigen is unidentified. The data originate from a study of T cell responses to AZD1222 COVID-19 vaccine. Whole-study findings and limits: With two AZD1222 doses given, Spike-specific TCR breadth and depth both rose.

The trim removed 7 bases at V and 2 bases at J, leaving 4 bases unmatched. The CDR3 is made up of 14 amino acids. Germline loops: CDR1 SNHLY, CDR2 FYNNEI. Sequencing was performed with immunoSEQ multiplex PCR; in TCRdb, only in-frame clones are kept and a portion is missing. The data show more than 50,000 clones, about 90% seen once. The receptor comes from an adult in good health. The V and J genes are TRBV2 and TRBJ1-5; 8 bases align to TRBD1. The sample was peripheral blood, taken on day 0 of AZD1222 vaccination. The CDR3 bases are TGTGCCAGCACCCCGACAGGGGGCAATCAGCCCCAGCATTTT. Residues: CASTPTGGNQPQHF.